A selection of T cell receptor beta chains follows, all from one sample in a study of molecular identifiers for immune sequencing clone quantification. TCRdb reanalysed the PCR reads using MiXCR and keeps one entry per CDR3 protein. Among 88,000 or so distinct CDR3 sequences listed, over 20% were seen once. Specimen: naive CD8+ T cells from blood, with Jurkat cell RNA spiked in. These receptors were obtained from a human donor in good health. Some libraries in this study had Jurkat cell RNA spiked in. Each CDR3 is given with its conserved first and last residue. D genes are given only for firm matches. Clone size, where shown, is once, few, many, or a class for clones that have expanded.

J: TRBJ2-4; size: many; V: TRBV29-1; D: NA; CDR3: CSVRIATVNIQYF; DNA: TGCAGCGTGCGAATCGCGACGGTAAACATTCAGTACTTC
J: TRBJ2-7; size: many; V: TRBV7-9; D: NA; CDR3: CASSPNAQGEQYF; DNA: TGTGCCAGCAGCCCTAATGCCCAGGGTGAGCAGTACTTC
J: TRBJ2-5; size: many; V: TRBV27; D: NA; CDR3: CASKPTKGPSRTQYF; DNA: TGTGCCAGCAAGCCGACTAAGGGACCTAGCCGAACCCAGTACTTC
J: TRBJ2-7; size: many; V: TRBV30; D: NA; CDR3: CAWSSYLGGEQYF; DNA: TGTGCCTGGAGTAGCTACTTGGGAGGCGAGCAGTACTTC
J: TRBJ2-7; size: many; V: TRBV25-1; D: NA; CDR3: CASSEWNTEYEQYF; DNA: TGTGCCAGCAGTGAATGGAACACAGAGTACGAGCAGTACTTC
J: TRBJ2-6; size: many; V: TRBV29-1; D: NA; CDR3: CSVEYRENSSGANVLTF; DNA: TGCAGCGTTGAATACAGGGAAAATAGCTCTGGGGCCAACGTCCTGACTTTC
J: TRBJ1-5; size: many; V: TRBV19; D: NA; CDR3: CASSIVVRVEQPQHF; DNA: TGTGCCAGTAGTATAGTGGTCCGGGTTGAACAGCCCCAGCATTTT
J: TRBJ2-7; size: NA; V: TRBV5-1; D: TRBD1; CDR3: CASSRDRGFLSDEQYF; DNA: TGCGCCAGCAGCCGGGACAGGGGGTTTCTAAGTGACGAGCAGTACTTC
J: TRBJ2-5; size: NA; V: TRBV7-2; D: TRBD2; CDR3: CASSLNLAGVETQYF; DNA: TGTGCCAGCAGCTTAAACCTAGCGGGTGTGGAGACCCAGTACTTC
J: TRBJ2-3; size: many; V: TRBV12-3/TRBV12-4; D: NA; CDR3: CASVGGAGGLDDTQYF; DNA: TGTGCCAGCGTTGGCGGGGCTGGGGGGCTTGACGATACGCAGTATTTT
J: TRBJ2-3; size: many; V: TRBV3-1; D: NA; CDR3: CASSQFADIGDTQYF; DNA: TGTGCCAGCAGCCAATTTGCGGATATCGGGGATACGCAGTATTTT
J: TRBJ1-5; size: many; V: TRBV5-8; D: NA; CDR3: CASSLSQPQHF; DNA: TGTGCCAGCAGCTTGTCTCAGCCCCAGCATTTT
J: TRBJ2-1; size: NA; V: TRBV13; D: NA; CDR3: CASSSPAMSYNEQFF; DNA: TGTGCCAGCAGCTCCCCCGCGATGTCCTACAATGAGCAGTTCTTC
J: TRBJ1-6; size: many; V: TRBV6-2/TRBV6-3; D: NA; CDR3: CASSKSLNSPLHF; DNA: TGTGCCAGCAGTAAATCACTGAATTCACCCCTCCACTTT
J: TRBJ2-7; size: NA; V: TRBV7-9; D: NA; CDR3: CASRHSRELGKQYF; DNA: TGTGCCAGCAGGCACAGTAGGGAGCTTGGCAAGCAGTACTTC
J: TRBJ2-7; size: NA; V: TRBV28; D: NA; CDR3: CASSFRGPSYEQYF; DNA: TGTGCCAGCAGTTTTCGGGGGCCTTCCTACGAGCAGTACTTC
J: TRBJ1-1; size: many; V: TRBV6-5; D: NA; CDR3: CASSYSRENTEAFF; DNA: TGTGCCAGCAGTTACTCCCGGGAGAACACTGAAGCTTTCTTT
J: TRBJ1-1; size: few; V: TRBV28; D: NA; CDR3: CASGLRSAGAFF; DNA: TGTGCCAGCGGTCTCCGGTCTGCGGGGGCTTTCTTT
J: TRBJ1-2; size: many; V: TRBV7-6; D: NA; CDR3: CASSPTTTSLLGYTF; DNA: TGTGCCAGCAGCCCCACAACGACCAGTTTGCTTGGCTACACCTTC
J: TRBJ2-1; size: many; V: TRBV7-2; D: NA; CDR3: CASSLRQLYNEQFF; DNA: TGTGCCAGCAGCTTAAGACAGCTCTACAATGAGCAGTTCTTC
J: TRBJ1-2; size: NA; V: TRBV20-1; D: TRBD1; CDR3: CSARKQGADYGYTF; DNA: TGCAGTGCTAGGAAACAGGGGGCTGACTATGGCTACACCTTC
J: TRBJ2-3; size: many; V: TRBV12-3/TRBV12-4; D: TRBD2; CDR3: CASSLSGVSPDTQYF; DNA: TGTGCCAGCAGTCTTAGCGGGGTTTCACCAGATACGCAGTATTTT
J: TRBJ2-7; size: NA; V: TRBV6-5; D: NA; CDR3: CASSPTLSGVGYEQYF; DNA: TGTGCCAGCAGCCCGACCCTATCAGGGGTAGGGTACGAGCAGTACTTC
J: TRBJ2-3; size: many; V: TRBV6-1; D: NA; CDR3: CASNAGLTDTQYF; DNA: TGTGCCAGCAACGCGGGGCTCACAGATACGCAGTATTTT
J: TRBJ2-1; size: NA; V: TRBV24-1; D: TRBD2; CDR3: CATSDPTSGRPYNEQFF; DNA: TGTGCCACCAGTGACCCCACTAGCGGGAGGCCCTACAATGAGCAGTTCTTC
J: TRBJ2-7; size: many; V: TRBV6-2/TRBV6-3; D: NA; CDR3: CASSYFGGLEQYF; DNA: TGTGCCAGCAGTTACTTCGGCGGGCTCGAGCAGTACTTC
J: TRBJ2-1; size: few; V: TRBV7-9; D: TRBD2; CDR3: CASSLPGTKYNEQFF; DNA: TGTGCCAGCAGCTTACCCGGGACTAAGTACAATGAGCAGTTCTTC
J: TRBJ2-7; size: NA; V: TRBV15; D: NA; CDR3: CATSRDRPYEEGLKYEQYF; DNA: TGTGCCACCAGCAGAGATCGCCCCTATGAAGAGGGGTTAAAGTACGAGCAGTACTTC